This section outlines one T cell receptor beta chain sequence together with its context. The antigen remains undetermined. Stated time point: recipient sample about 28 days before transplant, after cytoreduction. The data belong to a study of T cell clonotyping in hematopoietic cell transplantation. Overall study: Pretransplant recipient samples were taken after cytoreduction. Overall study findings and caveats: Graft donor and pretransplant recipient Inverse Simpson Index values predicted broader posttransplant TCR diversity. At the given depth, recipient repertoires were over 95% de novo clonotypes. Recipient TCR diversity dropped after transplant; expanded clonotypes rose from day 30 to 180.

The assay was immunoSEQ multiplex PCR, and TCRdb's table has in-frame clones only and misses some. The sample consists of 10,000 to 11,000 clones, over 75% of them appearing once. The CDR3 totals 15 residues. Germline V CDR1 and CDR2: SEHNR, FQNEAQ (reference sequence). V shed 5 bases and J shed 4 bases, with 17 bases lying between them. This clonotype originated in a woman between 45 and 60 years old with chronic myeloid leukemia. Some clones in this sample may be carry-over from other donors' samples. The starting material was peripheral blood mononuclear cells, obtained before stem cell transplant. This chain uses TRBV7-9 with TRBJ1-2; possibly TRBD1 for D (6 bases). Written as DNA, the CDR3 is TGTGCCAGCAGCATTTGGACGGGGGCCAGCTATGGCTACACCTTC. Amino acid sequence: CASSIWTGASYGYTF.